This T cell receptor beta chain derives from a study of CD8 T cells in Susac syndrome. 0.5 to 1 ug RNA was reverse transcribed with random hexamers. From the immunoSEQ multiplex PCR reads, TCRdb called clonotypes with MiXCR, one entry per CDR3 protein. The table has 100,000 to 150,000 distinct CDR3 sequences, 90% to 95% seen once. After removal of 0 bases from V and 4 bases from J, the junction contained 6 bases not matched to a gene. This CDR3 contains 15 residues. CDR1 is SGHRS and CDR2 is YFSETQ in the germline V gene. The J gene is TRBJ1-2, the V gene TRBV5-1; 7 nucleotides match TRBD1. Specimen: CD4+ T cells from PBMCs. The clonotype was recovered from a human donor with multiple sclerosis. In nucleotides, the CDR3 is TGCGCCAGCAGCTTGGGGGGGACAGAAGGCTATGGCTACACCTTC. Protein: CASSLGGTEGYGYTF.